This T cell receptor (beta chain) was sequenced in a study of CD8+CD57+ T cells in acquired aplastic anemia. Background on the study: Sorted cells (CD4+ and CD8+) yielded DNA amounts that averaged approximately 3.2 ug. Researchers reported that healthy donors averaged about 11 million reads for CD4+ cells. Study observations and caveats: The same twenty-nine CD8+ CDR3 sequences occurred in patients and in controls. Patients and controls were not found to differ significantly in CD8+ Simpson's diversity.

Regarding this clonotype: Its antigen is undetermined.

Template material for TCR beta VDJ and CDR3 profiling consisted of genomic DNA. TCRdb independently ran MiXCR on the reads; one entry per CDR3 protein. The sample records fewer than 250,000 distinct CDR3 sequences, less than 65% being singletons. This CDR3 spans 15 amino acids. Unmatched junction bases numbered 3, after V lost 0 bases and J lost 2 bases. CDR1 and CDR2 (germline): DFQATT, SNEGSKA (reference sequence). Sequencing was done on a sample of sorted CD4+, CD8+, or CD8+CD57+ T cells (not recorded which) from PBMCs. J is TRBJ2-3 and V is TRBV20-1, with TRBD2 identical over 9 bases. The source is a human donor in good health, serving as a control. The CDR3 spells CSARDLAGSTDTQYF. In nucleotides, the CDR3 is TGCAGTGCTAGAGATCTAGCGGGGTCCACAGATACGCAGTATTTT.